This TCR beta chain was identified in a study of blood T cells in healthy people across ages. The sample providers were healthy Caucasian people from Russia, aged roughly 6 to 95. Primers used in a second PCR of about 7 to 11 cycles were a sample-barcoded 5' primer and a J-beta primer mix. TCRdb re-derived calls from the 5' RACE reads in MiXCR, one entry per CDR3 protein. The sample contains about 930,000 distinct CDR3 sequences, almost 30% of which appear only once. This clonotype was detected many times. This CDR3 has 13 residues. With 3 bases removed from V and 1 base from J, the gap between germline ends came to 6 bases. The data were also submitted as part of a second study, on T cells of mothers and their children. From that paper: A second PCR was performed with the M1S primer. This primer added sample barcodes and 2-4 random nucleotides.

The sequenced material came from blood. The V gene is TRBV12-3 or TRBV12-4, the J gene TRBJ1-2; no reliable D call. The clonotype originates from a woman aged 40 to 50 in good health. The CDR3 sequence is CASSFQINYGYTF. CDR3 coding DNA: TGTGCCAGCAGTTTTCAGATTAACTATGGCTACACCTTC.